The clone carrying this TCR beta chain was detected many times. As yet, its antigen is unknown. This specimen comes from a study of early T cells in non-severe SARS-CoV-2 infection. Background on the study: The chains were unpaired, and the sequenced material was bulk RNA from unsorted whole blood. Study-level results: Private and CD4 specificities were missed by VDJdb matching, which favored anti-spike CD8 responses.

Germline V gene lookup returns CDR1 MNHNY and CDR2 SVGAGI (reference sequence). This CDR3 has 12 amino acids. The germline V and J ends were trimmed by 5 bases and 6 bases, with 11 bases remaining between them. Separate cDNA molecules each had unique molecular identifiers attached to them. Each CDR3 protein is one row after TCRdb ran MiXCR on the 5' RACE reads. The sample shows 40,000 to 45,000 distinct CDR3 sequences, approximately 4.8% of them seen only once. The chain carries TRBV6-6 and TRBJ2-7; possible D gene TRBD1, 5 bases. This receptor was taken from an adult who was a healthcare worker with PCR-confirmed SARS-CoV-2 infection or an uninfected control (not recorded which). Material: whole blood. CDR3 sequence: CASSSRVGEQYF. In DNA, the CDR3 is TGTGCCAGCAGTAGCAGGGTAGGCGAGCAGTACTTC.